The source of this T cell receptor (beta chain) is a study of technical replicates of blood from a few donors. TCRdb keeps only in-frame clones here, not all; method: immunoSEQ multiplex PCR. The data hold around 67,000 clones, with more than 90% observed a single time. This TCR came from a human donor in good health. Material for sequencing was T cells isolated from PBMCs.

The CDR3 sequence: CASRTGTVNTEAFF. CDR3 nucleotide sequence: TGTGCCAGCAGAACCGGGACAGTGAACACTGAAGCTTTCTTT. The gene calls are TRBV6-5 and TRBJ1-1, with TRBD1 matching 7 bases. V trimming: 6 bases; J trimming: 0 bases; junction bases outside the gene matches: 4. The CDR3 is 14 residues long. The germline CDR1 and CDR2 sequences are MNHEY and SVGAGI.